Below, 7 T cell receptor beta chains from the same sample are listed, as sequenced in a study of blood T cell repertoires in COVID-19. Produced via immunoSEQ multiplex PCR; TCRdb's table is partial and in-frame only. Found here are roughly 210,000 clones, 80% to 85% of them singletons; the top ten hold 10% to 13%. The sequencing sample was made of peripheral blood. These receptors were collected from a woman over 75 with COVID-19, enrolled during active disease.

The CDR3 loop reads CASTDRETGNTIYF. In DNA, the CDR3 is TGTGCCAGCACTGACCGGGAGACTGGAAACACCATATATTTT. This chain links TRBV2 with TRBJ1-3; no reliable D call. This CDR3 comprises 14 residues. The V gene's germline CDR1 is SNHLY and CDR2 FYNNEI. V was clipped by 7 bases and J by 2 bases, with 12 bases between them.

In this sample, this clone turned up a few times. The genes are TRBV7-9 and TRBJ1-2, with D possibly being TRBD1 (5 bases). The V gene's germline CDR1 is SEHNR and CDR2 FQNEAQ (reference sequence). V was shortened by 8 bases and J by 3 bases, with 13 bases between the two germline ends. The CDR3 is 13 amino acids. DNA for the CDR3: TGTGCCAGCTCCTTGACAGACTACTATGGCTACACCTTC. Amino acid sequence: CASSLTDYYGYTF.

This clone has only a few counts. The CDR3, as DNA: TGTGCCAGCAGTGAGGCGGTCGAGCAGTACGTC. This sequence encodes CASSEAVEQYV. V gene TRBV2 combines with J gene TRBJ2-7; D is ambiguous. This CDR3 region has 11 residues. Germline loops: CDR1 SNHLY, CDR2 FYNNEI. The germline V and J ends were trimmed by 3 bases and 6 bases, with 6 bases remaining between them.

The V call is TRBV28, the J call TRBJ1-2; 9 bases map to TRBD1. This CDR3 spans 17 amino acids. V lost 4 bases and J lost 7; bases outside the gene matches: 16. The germline CDR1 and CDR2 sequences are MDHEN and SYDVKM. The CDR3 region is CASSSRTGEGRRVGYTF. The CDR3 DNA follows: TGTGCCAGCAGTTCCCGGACAGGGGAAGGACGTCGGGTTGGCTACACCTTC.

The chain employs TRBV5-8 and TRBJ1-2; unclear D gene. This CDR3 has 17 amino acids. Trimming removed 2 bases from V and 4 bases from J, with 21 bases in between. Germline V gene sequence: CDR1 SGHTS, CDR2 YDEGEE. The CDR3 region is CASSLTIGVGSGYGYTF. CDR3 coding DNA: TGTGCCAGCAGCTTAACTATCGGAGTCGGGAGCGGCTATGGCTACACCTTC.

This rearrangement joins TRBV30 to TRBJ1-6; D uncertain. This CDR3 spans 11 amino acids. CDR1 and CDR2 (germline): GTSNPN, SVGIG (reference sequence). V lost 0 bases, J lost 10 bases, and 4 bases lay in between. In nucleotides, the CDR3 is TGTGCCTGGAGTGTGGAGTCACCCCTCCACTTT. Translating gives CAWSVESPLHF.

The chain links TRBV4-1 to TRBJ1-3; maybe TRBD1 (5 bases). The CDR3 extends over 16 amino acids. From germline, CDR1 is MGHRA and CDR2 YSYEKL. Trimming cost V 2 bases and J 1 base, with 12 bases left between them. The CDR3 bases are TGCGCCAGCAGCCAACGGTGGGGGGTTTCTGGAAACACCATATATTTT. Its translation is CASSQRWGVSGNTIYF.